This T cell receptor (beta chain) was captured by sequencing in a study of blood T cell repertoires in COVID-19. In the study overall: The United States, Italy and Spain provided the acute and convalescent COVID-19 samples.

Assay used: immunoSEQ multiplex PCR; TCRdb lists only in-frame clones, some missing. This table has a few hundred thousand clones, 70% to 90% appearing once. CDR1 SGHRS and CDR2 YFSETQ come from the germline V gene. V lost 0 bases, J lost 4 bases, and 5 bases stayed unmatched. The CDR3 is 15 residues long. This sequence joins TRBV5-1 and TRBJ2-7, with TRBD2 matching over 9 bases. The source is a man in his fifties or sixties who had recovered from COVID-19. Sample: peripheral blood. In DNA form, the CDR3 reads TGCGCCAGCAGCTTGGATGCGCGGGAGGGTTACGAGCAGTACTTC. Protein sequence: CASSLDAREGYEQYF.